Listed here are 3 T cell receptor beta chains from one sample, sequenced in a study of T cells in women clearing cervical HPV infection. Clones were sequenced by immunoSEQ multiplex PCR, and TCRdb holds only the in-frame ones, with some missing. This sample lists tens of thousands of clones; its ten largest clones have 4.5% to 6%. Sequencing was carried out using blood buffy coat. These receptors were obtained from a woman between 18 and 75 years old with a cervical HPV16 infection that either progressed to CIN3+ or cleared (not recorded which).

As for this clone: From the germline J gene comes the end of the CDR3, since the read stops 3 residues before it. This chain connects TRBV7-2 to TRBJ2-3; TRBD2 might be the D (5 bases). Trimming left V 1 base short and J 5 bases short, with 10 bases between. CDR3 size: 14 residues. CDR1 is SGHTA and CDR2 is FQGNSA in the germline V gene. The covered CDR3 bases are TGTGCCAGCAGCTTAGGCCTAGCCGTAGATACG. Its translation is CASSLGLAVDT. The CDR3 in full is CASSLGLAVDTQYF.

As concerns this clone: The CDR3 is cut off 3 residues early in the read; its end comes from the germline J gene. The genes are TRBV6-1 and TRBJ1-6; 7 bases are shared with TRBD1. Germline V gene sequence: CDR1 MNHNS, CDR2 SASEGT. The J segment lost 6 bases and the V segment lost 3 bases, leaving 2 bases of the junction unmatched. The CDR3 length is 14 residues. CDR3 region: CASSEDRFNSPLHF. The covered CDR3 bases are TGTGCCAGCAGTGAGGACAGGTTTAATTCACCC.

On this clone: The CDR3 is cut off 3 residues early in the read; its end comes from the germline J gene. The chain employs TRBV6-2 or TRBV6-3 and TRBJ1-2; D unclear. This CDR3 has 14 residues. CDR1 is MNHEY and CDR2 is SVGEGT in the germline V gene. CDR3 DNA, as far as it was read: TGTGCCAGCACGACTGGACTATCGGGCAATGAC. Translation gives CASTTGLSGND. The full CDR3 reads CASTTGLSGNDYTF.